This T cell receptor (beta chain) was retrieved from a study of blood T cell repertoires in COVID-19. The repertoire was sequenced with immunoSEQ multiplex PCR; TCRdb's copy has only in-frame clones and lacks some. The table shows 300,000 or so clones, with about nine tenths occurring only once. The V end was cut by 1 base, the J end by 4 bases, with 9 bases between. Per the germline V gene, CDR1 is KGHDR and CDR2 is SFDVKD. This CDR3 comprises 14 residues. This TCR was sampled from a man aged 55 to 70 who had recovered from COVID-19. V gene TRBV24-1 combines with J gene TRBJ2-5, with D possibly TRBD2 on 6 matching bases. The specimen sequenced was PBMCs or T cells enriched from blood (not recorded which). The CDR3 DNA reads TGTGCCACCAGTGATTTCGACGGGGGAGAGACCCAGTACTTC. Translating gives CATSDFDGGETQYF.